The source of this T cell receptor beta chain is a study of shared clonotypes between healthy human individuals. About this clone itself: The antigen remains unidentified.

The split of CD4+ cells yielded CD45RA+ naive and CD45RA-negative memory subsets. The data were produced by immunoSEQ multiplex PCR, yet TCRdb's version contains in-frame clones alone and is incomplete. The table shows 950,000 to 1,200,000 clones, with about 80% occurring only once. Findings of the study overall: The generation probabilities recorded for non-shared clonotypes fell below those of clonotypes shared by all four donors. Approximately 4.5% was the fraction of naive CD4 clonotypes found shared across four donors.

The clonotype comes from a man younger than 30 in good health. Some clones in this sample may be carry-over from other donors' samples. Sequencing used memory CD4+ T cells from PBMCs. Subset described: CD45RA-negative fraction.

For the CDR3, the DNA is TGCGCCAGCAGCTTGGGAGGTCTAGGGGGCTACACCTTC. This sequence encodes CASSLGGLGGYTF. The genes are TRBV5-1 and TRBJ1-2; D gene unclear. In germline, CDR1 is SGHRS, CDR2 YFSETQ. Trimming pared 0 bases from V and 8 bases from J, leaving 11 bases between. The CDR3 extends over 13 amino acids.